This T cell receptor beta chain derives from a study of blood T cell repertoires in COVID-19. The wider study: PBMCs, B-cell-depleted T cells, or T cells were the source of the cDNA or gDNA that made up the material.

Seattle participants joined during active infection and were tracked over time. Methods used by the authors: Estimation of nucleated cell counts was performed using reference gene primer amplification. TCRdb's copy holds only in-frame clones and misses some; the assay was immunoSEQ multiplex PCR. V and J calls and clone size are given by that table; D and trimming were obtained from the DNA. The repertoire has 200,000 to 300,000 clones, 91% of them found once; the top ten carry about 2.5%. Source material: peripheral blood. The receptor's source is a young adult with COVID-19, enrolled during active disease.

CDR3 amino acids: CASSLGQGGQTNEKLFF. The CDR3 region has the DNA TGTGCCAGCAGCTTGGGCCAGGGCGGTCAGACTAATGAAAAACTGTTTTTT. The V and J genes are TRBV5-8 and TRBJ1-4; perhaps TRBD1 as D (5 bases). The CDR3 runs 17 residues. Germline CDR1 is SGHTS and CDR2 is YDEGEE. V lost 0 bases and J lost 2, with 14 bases in between.